This T cell receptor (beta chain) stems from a study of blood T cell repertoires in COVID-19. This table comes from immunoSEQ multiplex PCR, and its TCRdb copy is limited to in-frame clones, with some not included. The table includes some 300,000 clones, just under 90% detected once. Germline CDR1 and CDR2: SGHRS and YFSETQ. V was clipped by 3 bases and J by 4 bases, with 14 bases between them. This CDR3 is 14 amino acids long. Source material: PBMCs or T cells enriched from blood (not recorded which). The rearrangement joins TRBV5-1 to TRBJ2-7; tentative D call: TRBD2 (6 bases). This receptor was obtained from a woman in her 50s who had been exposed to COVID-19. The CDR3 DNA is TGCGCCAGCAGCTACAACGGGGCGGGGTACGAGCAGTACTTC. This sequence encodes CASSYNGAGYEQYF.